This is a list of T cell receptor beta chains from one sample in a study of OX40 agonist ivuxolimab in advanced cancers. Sequencing was performed with immunoSEQ multiplex PCR; in TCRdb, only in-frame clones are kept and a portion is missing. The sample lists under 65,000 clones, around 93% occurring once. The specimen comprised CD4+ or CD8+ T cells sorted from blood, sampled in a trial of the OX40 agonist ivuxolimab. Source of these receptors: an adult with an advanced solid tumor such as melanoma, head and neck, liver or kidney cancer. Both conserved end residues are part of each CDR3. The D gene is left open where the match is weak. Rows give clone size only sometimes, using once, few, many, or a class for an expanded clone.

V gene: TRBV6-1
J gene: TRBJ2-7
D gene: TRBD2
clone size: -
CDR3 protein: CASSGLAGPYEQYF
CDR3 DNA: TGTGCCAGCAGTGGACTAGCGGGCCCCTACGAGCAGTACTTC

V gene: TRBV15
J gene: TRBJ1-5
D gene: -
clone size: -
CDR3 protein: CATSGLVVSQPQHF
CDR3 DNA: TGTGCCACCAGCGGCCTTGTGGTAAGCCAGCCCCAGCATTTT

V gene: TRBV30
J gene: TRBJ1-2
D gene: TRBD1
clone size: -
CDR3 protein: CAWSLGQQAYGYTF
CDR3 DNA: TGTGCCTGGAGCCTGGGACAGCAGGCCTATGGCTACACCTTC

V gene: TRBV11-2
J gene: TRBJ2-1
D gene: TRBD2
clone size: -
CDR3 protein: CASSSPGLAGAPQFF
CDR3 DNA: TGTGCCAGCAGCTCGCCGGGACTAGCGGGTGCTCCGCAGTTCTTC

V gene: TRBV11-2
J gene: TRBJ2-5
D gene: TRBD1
clone size: -
CDR3 protein: CASSFGQGETQYF
CDR3 DNA: TGTGCCAGCAGCTTTGGACAGGGGGAGACCCAGTACTTC

V gene: TRBV5-1
J gene: TRBJ2-7
D gene: TRBD1
clone size: -
CDR3 protein: CASSGGTGGQEQYF
CDR3 DNA: TGCGCCAGCAGCGGCGGGACAGGGGGCCAGGAGCAGTACTTC

V gene: TRBV7-9
J gene: TRBJ1-2
D gene: TRBD1
clone size: -
CDR3 protein: CASSLGQGLYGYTF
CDR3 DNA: TGTGCCAGCAGCTTAGGACAGGGGCTCTATGGCTACACCTTC

V gene: TRBV18
J gene: TRBJ2-1
D gene: -
clone size: -
CDR3 protein: CASSPGRLLYNEQFF
CDR3 DNA: TGTGCCAGCTCACCGGGACGGCTCCTTTACAATGAGCAGTTCTTC

V gene: TRBV27
J gene: TRBJ2-1
D gene: TRBD2
clone size: -
CDR3 protein: CASSLLRDSGNEFF
CDR3 DNA: TGTGCCAGCAGTTTACTGCGGGATAGCGGGAACGAGTTCTTC

V gene: TRBV6-5
J gene: TRBJ2-5
D gene: -
clone size: -
CDR3 protein: CASSSGRGRETQYF
CDR3 DNA: TGTGCCAGCAGCTCAGGAAGGGGCCGAGAGACCCAGTACTTC

V gene: TRBV7-9
J gene: TRBJ2-7
D gene: -
clone size: -
CDR3 protein: CASNTVRAGDHEQYF
CDR3 DNA: TGTGCCAGCAATACCGTGCGAGCAGGGGACCACGAGCAGTACTTC

V gene: TRBV14
J gene: TRBJ2-3
D gene: -
clone size: -
CDR3 protein: CASSQDPGMSLTQYF
CDR3 DNA: TGTGCCAGCAGCCAAGATCCGGGAATGTCCCTTACGCAGTATTTT

V gene: TRBV7-9
J gene: TRBJ1-6
D gene: TRBD1
clone size: -
CDR3 protein: CASSLTGTGVGSPLHF
CDR3 DNA: TGTGCCAGCAGCTTAACCGGGACAGGGGTGGGTTCACCCCTCCACTTT

V gene: TRBV4-3
J gene: TRBJ2-7
D gene: TRBD2
clone size: -
CDR3 protein: CASSLSLAGGREQYF
CDR3 DNA: TGCGCCAGCAGCCTAAGCCTAGCGGGAGGCAGGGAGCAGTACTTC

V gene: TRBV30
J gene: TRBJ2-3
D gene: -
clone size: -
CDR3 protein: CAWRDRNPTGTDTQYF
CDR3 DNA: TGTGCCTGGAGGGATAGGAACCCCACCGGCACAGATACGCAGTATTTT

V gene: TRBV11-1
J gene: TRBJ2-7
D gene: -
clone size: -
CDR3 protein: CASSPHPGTVSSYEQYF
CDR3 DNA: TGTGCCAGCAGCCCCCACCCCGGGACGGTGAGCTCCTACGAGCAGTACTTC

V gene: TRBV5-1
J gene: TRBJ2-4
D gene: -
clone size: -
CDR3 protein: CASSGADKNIQYF
CDR3 DNA: TGCGCCAGCAGCGGGGCAGACAAAAACATTCAGTACTTC

V gene: TRBV29-1
J gene: TRBJ2-3
D gene: -
clone size: few
CDR3 protein: CSVEPAQIDTQYF
CDR3 DNA: TGCAGCGTTGAACCAGCTCAGATAGATACGCAGTATTTT

V gene: TRBV6-1
J gene: TRBJ2-2
D gene: -
clone size: -
CDR3 protein: CASRPPGTGELFF
CDR3 DNA: TGTGCCAGCAGGCCCCCAGGCACCGGGGAGCTGTTTTTT

V gene: TRBV27
J gene: TRBJ1-2
D gene: TRBD1
clone size: -
CDR3 protein: CASQGGREGSYGYTF
CDR3 DNA: TGTGCCAGCCAAGGGGGCAGGGAAGGTTCCTATGGCTACACCTTC

V gene: TRBV5-1
J gene: TRBJ1-2
D gene: -
clone size: once
CDR3 protein: CASSLVITGGYGYTF
CDR3 DNA: TGCGCCAGCAGCTTGGTAATCACAGGAGGTTATGGCTACACCTTC

V gene: TRBV5-1
J gene: TRBJ2-3
D gene: -
clone size: -
CDR3 protein: CASSLDGQRITAQYF
CDR3 DNA: TGCGCCAGCAGCTTGGACGGACAGAGAATAACAGCGCAGTATTTT

V gene: TRBV6-5
J gene: TRBJ1-5
D gene: TRBD1
clone size: -
CDR3 protein: CASRLDRASDQPQHF
CDR3 DNA: TGTGCCAGCAGACTGGACAGGGCCAGCGATCAGCCCCAGCATTTT

V gene: TRBV19
J gene: TRBJ2-5
D gene: TRBD2
clone size: -
CDR3 protein: CASSLYATRGEETQYF
CDR3 DNA: TGTGCCAGTAGTCTATACGCGACCCGGGGGGAAGAGACCCAGTACTTC

V gene: TRBV7-2
J gene: TRBJ1-1
D gene: TRBD1
clone size: few
CDR3 protein: CASSLQGDTEAFF
CDR3 DNA: TGTGCCAGCAGCTTACAGGGGGACACTGAAGCTTTCTTT

V gene: TRBV4-3
J gene: TRBJ1-4
D gene: -
clone size: once
CDR3 protein: CASSQDYSGLKLFF
CDR3 DNA: TGCGCCAGCAGCCAGGACTACTCGGGGCTAAAACTGTTTTTT

V gene: TRBV11-2
J gene: TRBJ2-7
D gene: -
clone size: -
CDR3 protein: CASSLEVTVSYEQYF
CDR3 DNA: TGTGCCAGCAGCTTAGAAGTGACTGTCTCCTACGAGCAGTACTTC

V gene: TRBV2
J gene: TRBJ1-1
D gene: -
clone size: -
CDR3 protein: CANNREVGTEAFF
CDR3 DNA: TGTGCAAATAACCGGGAAGTGGGCACTGAAGCTTTCTTT

V gene: TRBV10-3
J gene: TRBJ2-7
D gene: TRBD2
clone size: -
CDR3 protein: CAISADIAGGSYEQYF
CDR3 DNA: TGTGCCATCAGTGCTGATATAGCGGGTGGCTCCTACGAGCAGTACTTC

V gene: TRBV30
J gene: TRBJ1-3
D gene: -
clone size: once
CDR3 protein: CAWNFWGGLGNTIYF
CDR3 DNA: TGTGCCTGGAATTTTTGGGGGGGCCTTGGAAACACCATATATTTT

V gene: TRBV4-1
J gene: TRBJ2-7
D gene: TRBD2
clone size: -
CDR3 protein: CASSHPRTSPSGKPYEQYF
CDR3 DNA: TGCGCCAGCAGCCACCCCCGTACGTCCCCCAGCGGGAAACCCTACGAGCAGTACTTC

V gene: TRBV9
J gene: TRBJ2-5
D gene: -
clone size: -
CDR3 protein: CASSVGGRGTEETQYF
CDR3 DNA: TGTGCCAGCAGCGTAGGGGGCAGAGGAACTGAGGAGACCCAGTACTTC

V gene: TRBV7-9
J gene: TRBJ2-7
D gene: -
clone size: -
CDR3 protein: CASSLDVTLTGEQYF
CDR3 DNA: TGTGCCAGCAGCTTAGATGTTACTCTAACGGGCGAGCAGTACTTC

V gene: TRBV6-1
J gene: TRBJ2-7
D gene: TRBD1
clone size: -
CDR3 protein: CASSGGTGGVEQYF
CDR3 DNA: TGTGCCAGCAGTGGGGGGACAGGGGGCGTCGAGCAGTACTTC

V gene: TRBV10-3
J gene: TRBJ2-5
D gene: -
clone size: -
CDR3 protein: CAIKTKGGETQYF
CDR3 DNA: TGTGCCATCAAGACGAAGGGTGGGGAGACCCAGTACTTC

V gene: TRBV6-1
J gene: TRBJ2-3
D gene: TRBD2
clone size: -
CDR3 protein: CASTQGGRYTDTQYF
CDR3 DNA: TGTGCCAGCACTCAGGGCGGGAGATACACAGATACGCAGTATTTT

V gene: TRBV27
J gene: TRBJ2-1
D gene: TRBD2
clone size: -
CDR3 protein: CASSPRLAGGNEQFF
CDR3 DNA: TGTGCCAGCAGTCCCCGACTAGCGGGCGGCAATGAGCAGTTCTTC

V gene: TRBV2
J gene: TRBJ2-1
D gene: TRBD1
clone size: once
CDR3 protein: CASRGTGHNEQFF
CDR3 DNA: TGTGCCAGCAGGGGGACAGGGCACAATGAGCAGTTCTTC

V gene: TRBV9
J gene: TRBJ2-2
D gene: -
clone size: -
CDR3 protein: CASSPQSRSIRGNTGELFF
CDR3 DNA: TGTGCCAGCAGCCCTCAGAGCAGGTCTATTAGGGGGAACACCGGGGAGCTGTTTTTT

V gene: TRBV6-5
J gene: TRBJ1-1
D gene: -
clone size: -
CDR3 protein: CASRSQLNTEAFF
CDR3 DNA: TGTGCCAGCAGATCACAGTTGAACACTGAAGCTTTCTTT

V gene: TRBV11-2
J gene: TRBJ2-1
D gene: TRBD2
clone size: once
CDR3 protein: CASSFREGYNEQFF
CDR3 DNA: TGTGCCAGCAGCTTCCGGGAGGGTTACAATGAGCAGTTCTTC

V gene: TRBV6-5
J gene: TRBJ2-2
D gene: -
clone size: -
CDR3 protein: CASSRQGRNTGELFF
CDR3 DNA: TGTGCCAGCAGCCGCCAAGGGCGGAACACCGGGGAGCTGTTTTTT

V gene: TRBV2
J gene: TRBJ2-7
D gene: TRBD2
clone size: -
CDR3 protein: CASKRDGPSYEQYF
CDR3 DNA: TGTGCCAGCAAGCGGGACGGGCCATCCTACGAGCAGTACTTC

V gene: TRBV7-2
J gene: TRBJ1-5
D gene: TRBD1
clone size: -
CDR3 protein: CASSPQGQGGEPQHF
CDR3 DNA: TGTGCCAGCAGCCCCCAAGGACAGGGCGGTGAGCCCCAGCATTTT

V gene: TRBV11-2
J gene: TRBJ1-4
D gene: -
clone size: -
CDR3 protein: CASSLGRGFATNEKLFF
CDR3 DNA: TGTGCCAGCAGCTTAGGCAGAGGATTTGCAACTAATGAAAAACTGTTTTTT

V gene: TRBV12-5
J gene: TRBJ2-2
D gene: TRBD2
clone size: -
CDR3 protein: CASGLAGGAGELFF
CDR3 DNA: TGTGCTAGTGGTTTGGCGGGAGGGGCCGGGGAGCTGTTTTTT

V gene: TRBV19
J gene: TRBJ2-7
D gene: TRBD2
clone size: -
CDR3 protein: CASSIGTGTSGSGGYEQYF
CDR3 DNA: TGTGCCAGTAGTATAGGGACCGGGACTAGCGGGAGTGGGGGCTACGAGCAGTACTTC

V gene: TRBV5-6
J gene: TRBJ1-3
D gene: TRBD1
clone size: -
CDR3 protein: CASSIRQGYSGNTIYF
CDR3 DNA: TGTGCCAGCAGTATTCGACAGGGGTATAGTGGAAACACCATATATTTT

V gene: TRBV19
J gene: TRBJ2-7
D gene: TRBD1
clone size: -
CDR3 protein: CASRPGQAAYEQYF
CDR3 DNA: TGTGCCAGTAGGCCGGGACAGGCGGCCTACGAGCAGTACTTC

V gene: TRBV30
J gene: TRBJ2-7
D gene: -
clone size: once
CDR3 protein: CAWSTDGNSYEQYF
CDR3 DNA: TGTGCCTGGAGTACGGACGGGAACTCCTACGAGCAGTACTTC